Listed below are T cell receptor beta chains from one sample, sequenced in a study of monozygotic twins with inflammatory bowel disease. TCRdb re-called the 5' RACE reads; every CDR3 protein appears as one record, without DNA. The sample totals about 160,000 distinct CDR3 sequences. Specimen: blood. Receptor source: a human donor with ulcerative colitis or Crohn's disease, or a healthy co-twin of an affected twin (not recorded which). Each CDR3 is given with its conserved first and last residue.

cdr3_aa	j_call	v_call
CATSRVQGVRSYEQYF	TRBJ2-7	TRBV15
CASSSGQDSTDTQYF	TRBJ2-3	TRBV5-6
CASRLGGNYGYTF	TRBJ1-2	TRBV7-9
CASSPRGGLVTGEQFF	TRBJ2-1	TRBV5-1
CASSDQTSYEQYF	TRBJ2-7	TRBV5-1
CASSQVASGSIADTQYF	TRBJ2-3	TRBV4-2
CASSLASGGQETQYF	TRBJ2-5	TRBV7-3
CAWQPGTTTYEQYF	TRBJ2-7	TRBV30
CASSPGLAVTDTQYF	TRBJ2-3	TRBV9
CASSYSGIHQPQHF	TRBJ1-5	TRBV6-5
CASSELAVSGNTIYF	TRBJ1-3	TRBV2
CASISVFLARYEQYF	TRBJ2-7	TRBV21-1
CASRRTGGGYTQYF	TRBJ2-3	TRBV7-8
CASSLAANNEQFF	TRBJ2-1	TRBV6-2/TRBV6-3
CASRALAGGLITGELFF	TRBJ2-2	TRBV6-2/TRBV6-3
CASSQNRAEETQYF	TRBJ2-5	TRBV5-1
CASSQRTGELFF	TRBJ2-2	TRBV5-1
CASSLARGRGETQYF	TRBJ2-5	TRBV5-1
CASSQVSLAGGNEQFF	TRBJ2-1	TRBV4-3
CASSLTQGFATGELFF	TRBJ2-2	TRBV7-9
CASTGDSNQPQHF	TRBJ1-5	TRBV12-3/TRBV12-4
CASSPGIPGQGGYEQYF	TRBJ2-7	TRBV5-4
CASSVAVQGAQNQPQHF	TRBJ1-5	TRBV9
CASSFSGREEQPQHF	TRBJ1-5	TRBV7-2
CASSLSPEAFF	TRBJ1-1	TRBV28
CASSPGQVRGEQFF	TRBJ2-1	TRBV27
CASSLDDRENTEAFF	TRBJ1-1	TRBV7-9
CASSQRLAGGETQYF	TRBJ2-5	TRBV3-1
CASSRDVQNSGNTIYF	TRBJ1-3	TRBV6-1
CASSQESRDNNEQFF	TRBJ2-1	TRBV4-1
CASRSPGGLAGERNTGELFF	TRBJ2-2	TRBV28
CSAELRRGNTGELFF	TRBJ2-2	TRBV20-1
CSVGGQTYGYTF	TRBJ1-2	TRBV29-1
CASSSDPRDALSSYNEQFF	TRBJ2-1	TRBV11-2
CASSKVGTSYSF	TRBJ2-1	TRBV21-1
CASSLVVNEQFF	TRBJ2-1	TRBV5-4
CASSRTGVMAGELFF	TRBJ2-2	TRBV28
CASSPNPPGELFF	TRBJ2-2	TRBV7-2
CASSEAPRVALHF	TRBJ1-6	TRBV2
CASSLWSGLEPQHF	TRBJ1-5	TRBV5-1
CASTGSAGGTGELFF	TRBJ2-2	TRBV6-1
CAITRGEGTDTQYF	TRBJ2-3	TRBV10-3
CASSAGAGPNQPQHF	TRBJ1-5	TRBV6-4
CASSLGSDRSYGYTF	TRBJ1-2	TRBV28
CGSSLPGPITYEQYF	TRBJ2-7	TRBV28
CASSLAGTQNIQYF	TRBJ2-4	TRBV5-1
CASRPGQNLNTGELFF	TRBJ2-2	TRBV28